These T cell receptor beta chains were read from a single sample in a study of blood T cell repertoires in COVID-19. Sequencing was performed with immunoSEQ multiplex PCR; in TCRdb, only in-frame clones are kept and a portion is missing. The table records nearly 200,000 clones, approximately 83% of them present only once. Sequencing was carried out using PBMCs or T cells enriched from blood (not recorded which). Receptors originate from a man between 40 and 49 years old who had recovered from COVID-19. The CDR3 runs from the conserved cysteine through the conserved F or W. The D gene is left open where the match is weak. Only part of the rows carry a size: once, few, many, or a class if the clone is expanded.

D: .
size: .
V: TRBV6-1
J: TRBJ1-3
DNA: TGTGCCAGCAGTGAAACATCGGGAGTTTCTGGAAACACCATATATTTT
CDR3: CASSETSGVSGNTIYF

D: .
size: .
V: TRBV6-2/TRBV6-3
J: TRBJ1-5
DNA: TGTGCCAGCAGTTACCGGAGGGATCAGCCCCAGCATTTT
CDR3: CASSYRRDQPQHF

D: .
size: .
V: TRBV5-8
J: TRBJ1-4
DNA: TGTGCCAGCAGCTTGGATTACAGCCTTGGTGAAAAACTGTTTTTT
CDR3: CASSLDYSLGEKLFF

D: TRBD1
size: .
V: TRBV7-2
J: TRBJ1-6
DNA: TGTGCCAGCAGAGGACAGGGGAATAATTCACCCCTCCACTTT
CDR3: CASRGQGNNSPLHF

D: .
size: .
V: TRBV11-2
J: TRBJ2-7
DNA: TGTGCCAGCAGCTTAGTATCGGGCAGGGGCTCCTACGAGCAGTACTTC
CDR3: CASSLVSGRGSYEQYF

D: .
size: .
V: TRBV5-1
J: TRBJ1-6
DNA: TGCGCCAGCAGCCCGGAAGGGGTCAATTCACCCCTCCACTTT
CDR3: CASSPEGVNSPLHF

D: .
size: .
V: TRBV3-1/TRBV3-2
J: TRBJ1-1
DNA: TGTGCCAGCAGCCAAGGAGGAGGGAAACGCACTGAAGCTTTCTTT
CDR3: CASSQGGGKRTEAFF

D: TRBD1
size: few
V: TRBV29-1
J: TRBJ1-4
DNA: TGCAGCGTTGCGAACAGGGGAAGAGAAAAACTGTTTTTT
CDR3: CSVANRGREKLFF

D: TRBD1
size: .
V: TRBV18
J: TRBJ2-3
DNA: TGTGCCAGCTCACCACGGACAGGGAGTAGAGATACGCAGTATTTT
CDR3: CASSPRTGSRDTQYF

D: .
size: few
V: TRBV6-5
J: TRBJ2-7
DNA: TGTGCCACCGCCAGGGCTGGGTCCTACGAGCAGTACTTC
CDR3: CATARAGSYEQYF

D: TRBD1
size: .
V: TRBV7-9
J: TRBJ1-4
DNA: TGTGCCAGCAGCCGAAGGACAGGGGGCACTAATGAAAAACTGTTTTTT
CDR3: CASSRRTGGTNEKLFF

D: .
size: .
V: TRBV5-1
J: TRBJ2-7
DNA: TGCGCCAGCAGCGGGGACAACCCCTACGAGCAGTACTTC
CDR3: CASSGDNPYEQYF

D: .
size: .
V: TRBV18
J: TRBJ1-2
DNA: TGTGCCAGCTCACCCCCCGGGGGGGAGGACTATGGCTACACCTTC
CDR3: CASSPPGGEDYGYTF

D: TRBD2
size: .
V: TRBV7-2
J: TRBJ2-7
DNA: TGTGCCAGCAGCTTACGGGCTAGCGGGGGTTACGAGCAGTACTTC
CDR3: CASSLRASGGYEQYF

D: .
size: .
V: TRBV9
J: TRBJ2-5
DNA: TGTGCCAGCAGCGGCCCCGGGGAGACCCAGTACTTC
CDR3: CASSGPGETQYF

D: .
size: .
V: TRBV5-1
J: TRBJ2-3
DNA: TGCGCCACTTCCGGTGGGGCCACAAGATCGGATACGCAGTATTTT
CDR3: CATSGGATRSDTQYF

D: TRBD2
size: .
V: TRBV7-3
J: TRBJ2-3
DNA: TGTGCCAGCAGCCCCGGGGGGGATCGGGGAGATACGCAGTATTTT
CDR3: CASSPGGDRGDTQYF

D: .
size: .
V: TRBV11-2
J: TRBJ1-5
DNA: TGTGCCAGCAGCTTACACAGGGTGGATCAGCCCCAGCATTTT
CDR3: CASSLHRVDQPQHF

D: .
size: .
V: TRBV5-6
J: TRBJ2-7
DNA: TGTGCCAGCAGCCCCGAGGGTTTCCACGGGCAGTACTTC
CDR3: CASSPEGFHGQYF

D: TRBD2
size: .
V: TRBV7-9
J: TRBJ2-5
DNA: TGTGCCAGCAGCTTATTTCTAGCGGAATTCCAAGAGACCCAGTACTTC
CDR3: CASSLFLAEFQETQYF

D: .
size: .
V: TRBV9
J: TRBJ2-2
DNA: TGTGCCAGCAGCCCCCAACGGAGGTCTCGGGGGGAGCTGTTTTTT
CDR3: CASSPQRRSRGELFF

D: .
size: .
V: TRBV4-1
J: TRBJ2-2
DNA: TGCGCCAGCAGCCAAGATAGTAATCGTGGGAACACCGGGGAGCTGTTTTTT
CDR3: CASSQDSNRGNTGELFF

D: .
size: few
V: TRBV6-5
J: TRBJ2-7
DNA: TGTGCCAGCAAATACAGGGACTCCTACGAGCAGTACTTC
CDR3: CASKYRDSYEQYF

D: TRBD1
size: .
V: TRBV7-2
J: TRBJ1-1
DNA: TGTGCCAGCTCCCGACAGGGAGGCGGCACTGAAGCTTTCTTT
CDR3: CASSRQGGGTEAFF

D: TRBD1
size: .
V: TRBV30
J: TRBJ2-7
DNA: TGTGCCTGGAGGGGGACAGCCTACGAGCAGTACTTC
CDR3: CAWRGTAYEQYF

D: TRBD1
size: many
V: TRBV6-5
J: TRBJ1-2
DNA: TGTGCCAGCAGTTACATTCAGGGGGCGCATGGGGGCTACACCTTC
CDR3: CASSYIQGAHGGYTF

D: TRBD1
size: once
V: TRBV19
J: TRBJ1-1
DNA: TGTGCCAGTACCCGGGACAGGGTCCCCGGTACTGAAGCTTTCTTT
CDR3: CASTRDRVPGTEAFF

D: .
size: once
V: TRBV6-6
J: TRBJ1-6
DNA: TGTGCCAGCAGGGAAACCCACGACAGATTTAATTCACCCCTCCACTTT
CDR3: CASRETHDRFNSPLHF

D: .
size: few
V: TRBV18
J: TRBJ1-2
DNA: TGTGCCAGCTCACCCAATATACCCGTCCAGGGCCTTAACTATGGCTACACCTTC
CDR3: CASSPNIPVQGLNYGYTF

D: TRBD1
size: .
V: TRBV27
J: TRBJ1-1
DNA: TGTGCCAGCAGGGGACAGGGGACGAACACTGAAGCTTTCTTT
CDR3: CASRGQGTNTEAFF

D: TRBD1
size: .
V: TRBV19
J: TRBJ1-2
DNA: TGTGCCAGTAGTTCGACAGGGATCTATGGCTACACCTTC
CDR3: CASSSTGIYGYTF

D: .
size: .
V: TRBV7-2
J: TRBJ2-1
DNA: TGTGCCAGCAGCCACCCCAGGGGGAGGAATGAGCAGTTCTTC
CDR3: CASSHPRGRNEQFF

D: .
size: once
V: TRBV30
J: TRBJ1-1
DNA: TGTGCCTGGAGTGTACGACAGACGCTGAACACTGAAGCTTTCTTT
CDR3: CAWSVRQTLNTEAFF

D: TRBD2
size: .
V: TRBV7-2
J: TRBJ2-3
DNA: TGTGCCAGCAGCGTTAGCGGGGGTGGCGTTTCTAGCACAGATACGCAGTATTTT
CDR3: CASSVSGGGVSSTDTQYF

D: TRBD2
size: .
V: TRBV4-1
J: TRBJ2-1
DNA: TGCGCCAGCAGTCCCTGGCGGGGGGTTAACAATGAGCAGTTCTTC
CDR3: CASSPWRGVNNEQFF

D: .
size: .
V: TRBV29-1
J: TRBJ1-2
DNA: TGCAGCGTTGAAGATCCGGGGGTACCTAATGGCTACACCTTC
CDR3: CSVEDPGVPNGYTF

D: TRBD2
size: .
V: TRBV27
J: TRBJ2-2
DNA: TGTGCCAGCAGTTTTGCGGGGGGGGGTTTCCCCGGGGAGCTGTTTTTT
CDR3: CASSFAGGGFPGELFF

D: TRBD2
size: .
V: TRBV3-1/TRBV3-2
J: TRBJ2-1
DNA: TGTGCCAGCAGCCAAGATGCTCCTTGGGCGGGGGTAACAAATGAGCAGTTCTTC
CDR3: CASSQDAPWAGVTNEQFF

D: .
size: .
V: TRBV19
J: TRBJ2-6
DNA: TGTGCCAGTAGTATCCAGGGCCTCTCTGGGGCCAACGTCCTGACTTTC
CDR3: CASSIQGLSGANVLTF

D: TRBD1
size: .
V: TRBV6-5
J: TRBJ1-4
DNA: TGTGCCAGCAGTTACTCTTGGACAGGGGGTGAAAAACTGTTTTTT
CDR3: CASSYSWTGGEKLFF